The 23 T cell receptor beta chains listed next were all sequenced from one sample in a study of post-analysis software for immune sequencing data. Overall study findings and caveats: In patients, about five TRBV segments were more frequent than in controls, with TRBV5-6, TRBV5-1 and TRBV20-1 among them.

Antigens of these TCRs are unknown. Presence of unique molecular identifiers characterized the TCR beta cDNA libraries. TCRdb processed the PCR reads anew with MiXCR; each CDR3 protein has one entry. The sample shows more than 350,000 distinct CDR3 sequences, roughly 38% of them seen only once. What was sequenced was blood. These receptors all stem from a girl aged 2 to 9 with multiple sclerosis.

This clonotype has at least ten counts. The chain has TRBV2 and TRBJ2-7; perhaps TRBD1 as D (6 bases). Trimming cost V 7 bases and J 4 bases, with 11 bases left between them. The length of the CDR3 is 12 residues. Germline V gene data show CDR1 as SNHLY and CDR2 as FYNNEI. The DNA of the CDR3 is TGTGCCAGCAAGACAGGAATGTACGAGCAGTACTTC. Encoded protein: CASKTGMYEQYF. Combining the CDR3 with reference TRBV2 and TRBJ2-7 gives the whole variable domain EPEVTQTPSHQVTQMGQEVILRCVPISNHLYFYWYRQILGQKVEFLVSFYNNEISEKSEIFDDQFSVERPDGSNFTLKIRSTKLEDSAMYFCASKTGMYEQYFGPGTRLTVT.

V is TRBV2 and J is TRBJ2-1, with 7 nucleotides matching TRBD2. V lost 5 bases to trimming and J lost 12 bases; unmatched junction nucleotides: 4. The CDR3 totals 11 residues. CDR1 and CDR2 from the germline V gene are SNHLY and FYNNEI. The DNA for the CDR3 is TGTGCCAGCAGTATCGGCGGGAGGCAGTTCTTC. Protein sequence: CASSIGGRQFF.

The V call is TRBV12-3 or TRBV12-4, the J call TRBJ2-7, with a possible D match to TRBD2 (6 bases). The CDR3 extends over 15 amino acids. Trimming removed 3 bases at V and 0 bases at J, with 12 bases between. DNA for the CDR3: TGTGCCAGCAGTTTTCCTAGCGCGAGCTCCTACGAGCAGTACTTC. Its translation: CASSFPSASSYEQYF.

The chain is built from TRBV20-1 and TRBJ2-1; 9 positions agree with TRBD2. The J segment lost 5 bases and the V segment lost 5 bases, leaving 7 bases of the junction unmatched. The CDR3 extends over 14 amino acids. The germline V gene encodes CDR1 DFQATT and CDR2 SNEGSKA (reference sequence). CDR3 sequence: CSAGPGLANNEQFF. In DNA form, the CDR3 reads TGCAGTGCTGGGCCGGGACTAGCCAACAATGAGCAGTTCTTC.

This clonotype was found a few times. This chain joins TRBV20-1 and TRBJ2-3; the D gene is possibly TRBD2 (6 bases). Germline V gene lookup returns CDR1 DFQATT and CDR2 SNEGSKA (reference sequence). Trimming shortened V by 5 bases and J by 1 base, and 10 bases separated the two germline ends. The CDR3 totals 13 residues. The CDR3 loop reads CSASGSGTDTQYF. CDR3 coding DNA: TGCAGTGCTTCCGGGAGCGGCACAGATACGCAGTATTTT.

The chain is built from TRBV5-6 and TRBJ2-3; tentative D call: TRBD1 (5 bases). V lost 2 bases and J lost 3, with 10 bases in between. This CDR3 has 14 amino acids. In germline, CDR1 is SGHDT, CDR2 YYEEEE. CDR3 sequence reads: CASSLQETTDTQYF. The CDR3 DNA reads TGTGCCAGCAGCTTACAGGAGACGACAGATACGCAGTATTTT. The entire variable domain, with the rest obtained from reference TRBV5-6 and TRBJ2-3, is as follows: DAGVTQSPTHLIKTRGQQVTLRCSPKSGHDTVSWYQQALGQGPQFIFQYYEEEERQRGNFPDRFSGHQFPNYSSELNVNALLLGDSALYLCASSLQETTDTQYFGPGTRLTVL.

This clonotype has more than one count but fewer than ten. A much larger clone differs by one base, so this may be a read error. This rearrangement joins TRBV5-1 to TRBJ2-7; 10 bases align to TRBD2. V dropped 4 bases and J dropped 7; count of bases not matched to a gene: 8. The length of the CDR3 is 14 residues. The V gene's germline CDR1 is SGHRS and CDR2 YFSETQ. The CDR3 here is CASSPSGGYNEQYF. Written as DNA, the CDR3 is TGCGCCAGCAGCCCTAGCGGGGGTTACAATGAGCAGTACTTC.

This clonotype has a handful of counts. The V and J genes are TRBV6-1 and TRBJ1-2; D is unresolved. V lost 0 bases, J lost 3 bases, and 5 bases lay in between. The CDR3 consists of 13 residues. Germline lookup yields CDR1 MNHNS and CDR2 SASEGT. The chain's CDR3 is CASSEAGDYGYTF. Here the CDR3 DNA reads TGTGCCAGCAGTGAAGCTGGGGACTATGGCTACACCTTC.

This clonotype was found a few times. The genes are TRBV4-1 and TRBJ2-1, with 14 bases fitting TRBD2. This CDR3 has 18 residues. J gave up 1 base and V 8 bases, and 10 bases lay outside the gene matches. Germline-derived CDR1 and CDR2 are MGHRA and YSYEKL. The CDR3 here is CASGRLAGGSQSYNEQFF. The CDR3 DNA reads TGCGCCAGCGGGCGACTAGCGGGGGGGAGTCAGTCCTACAATGAGCAGTTCTTC.

V and J are TRBV11-2 and TRBJ2-7; no definite D call. CDR1 and CDR2 from the germline V gene are SGHAT and FQNNGV. The ends were cut back, 5 bases at V and 3 bases at J, with 11 bases in the middle. The CDR3 loop spans 13 amino acids. The CDR3 DNA reads TGTGCCAGCAGCCAACAATCCATCTACGAGCAGTACTTC. This translates into CASSQQSIYEQYF.

The gene calls are TRBV7-2 and TRBJ2-5, with D possibly matching TRBD2 (7 bases). CDR3 length: 16 amino acids. Trimming took 2 bases from V and 4 from J, leaving 17 bases between them. CDR1 and CDR2 from the germline V gene are SGHTA and FQGNSA. CDR3 in amino acids: CASSLSGGGIVETQYF. CDR3 bases: TGTGCCAGCAGCTTATCTGGGGGGGGCATTGTAGAGACCCAGTACTTC.

The gene calls are TRBV6-5 and TRBJ1-1; the D gene is possibly TRBD1 (6 bases). The CDR3 sequence is 14 residues long. Per the germline V gene, CDR1 is MNHEY and CDR2 is SVGAGI. Trimming left V 6 bases short and J 9 bases short, with 20 bases between. The CDR3, as DNA: TGTGCCAGCAGCCAATACCGTGTTTGGGACAAAGCTTTCTTT. This translates into CASSQYRVWDKAFF.

The J gene is TRBJ2-3, the V gene TRBV6-5; D is tentatively TRBD1 or TRBD2 (6 bases each). The germline V and J ends were trimmed by 2 bases and 2 bases, with 11 bases remaining between them. CDR3 size: 15 residues. Germline CDR1 MNHEY, CDR2 SVGAGI. CDR3 sequence (DNA): TGTGCCAGCAGTTACGGGGGGCTTGCCACAGATACGCAGTATTTT. Amino acid sequence: CASSYGGLATDTQYF.

V is TRBV7-2 and J is TRBJ2-7; D ambiguous. This CDR3 has 14 amino acids. In germline, CDR1 is SGHTA, CDR2 FQGNSA. V was pared by 2 bases and J by 3 bases, with 11 bases between. CDR3 amino acids: CASSLFSQNYEQYF. In DNA form, the CDR3 reads TGTGCCAGCAGCTTATTTTCGCAGAACTACGAGCAGTACTTC.

The chain recombines TRBV3-1 with TRBJ2-7; D not certain. CDR3 size: 12 residues. Per the germline V gene, CDR1 is LGHDT and CDR2 is YNNKEL (reference sequence). Trimming stripped 0 bases from V and 3 bases from J, with 3 bases between. The CDR3 spells CASSQEDYEQYF. The CDR3 DNA is TGTGCCAGCAGCCAAGAGGACTACGAGCAGTACTTC.

The CDR3 sequence: CASSEWGTDYGYTF. For the CDR3, the DNA is TGTGCCAGCAGTGAATGGGGTACGGACTATGGCTACACCTTC. The rearrangement uses TRBV25-1 and TRBJ1-2; D gene unclear. Germline V gene sequence: CDR1 MGHDK, CDR2 SYGVNS. This CDR3 has 14 amino acids. Trimming pared 1 base from V and 3 bases from J, leaving 9 bases between.

For this clonotype: In this CDR3 the conserved last residue, phenylalanine or tryptophan, is missing, so a read error is likely. This chain connects TRBV9 to TRBJ2-7; 7 positions agree with TRBD2. The CDR3 is 15 residues long. Germline V lookup: CDR1 SGDLS, CDR2 YYNGEE. J lost 4 bases, V lost 0 bases, and 7 bases had no gene match. The CDR3 is CASSVEWGGPYEQYC. As DNA, the CDR3 is TGTGCCAGCAGCGTAGAATGGGGAGGGCCTTACGAGCAGTACTGC.

Here the CDR3 DNA reads TGTGCCAGCAGTTCTGTTAGCCCAAACAATGAGCAGTTCTTC. Protein sequence: CASSSVSPNNEQFF. The V call is TRBV2, the J call TRBJ2-1; D remains ambiguous. The CDR3 spans 14 residues. The V and J ends lost 5 bases and 5 bases respectively, with 13 bases between them. CDR1 and CDR2 from the germline V gene are SNHLY and FYNNEI.

This clonotype was observed a few times. CDR3 amino acids: CAISTGTSQDEQFF. CDR3 DNA: TGTGCCATCAGTACCGGGACTAGCCAGGATGAGCAGTTCTTC. The chain carries TRBV10-3 and TRBJ2-1; TRBD2 agrees at 9 bases. Per the germline V gene, CDR1 is ENHRY and CDR2 is SYGVKD. With V trimmed by 5 bases and J by 8 bases, 7 bases remained unmatched. This CDR3 is built from 14 residues.

There are a few counts of this clonotype. The rearrangement uses TRBV19 and TRBJ2-2, with D perhaps TRBD1 (5 bases). The CDR3 runs 15 residues. V lost 9 bases to trimming and J lost 2 bases, with 16 bases between them. Per the germline V gene, CDR1 is LNHDA and CDR2 is SQIVND (reference sequence). The CDR3: CASQKPDRNTGELFF. The DNA for the CDR3 is TGTGCCAGCCAAAAACCAGACAGAAACACCGGGGAGCTGTTTTTT.

The J gene is TRBJ2-7, the V gene TRBV15; TRBD1 is a possible D gene (6 bases). The germline V gene encodes CDR1 LNHNV and CDR2 YYDKDF (reference sequence). The V end was cut by 1 base, the J end by 0 bases, with 19 bases between. The CDR3 runs to 18 residues. CDR3 residues: CATSRAGRGRTRSYEQYF. In DNA, the CDR3 is TGTGCCACCAGCAGAGCGGGCAGGGGACGGACTCGCTCCTACGAGCAGTACTTC.

The V call is TRBV6-1, the J call TRBJ2-5; a weak D match, TRBD2 (5 bases). There are 17 residues in the CDR3. The germline gives CDR1 MNHNS, CDR2 SASEGT. The V end was cut by 3 bases, the J end by 0 bases, with 17 bases between. CDR3 region: CASSEEWSWTDQETQYF. The DNA of the CDR3 is TGTGCCAGCAGTGAGGAGTGGAGTTGGACTGACCAAGAGACCCAGTACTTC.

This clonotype was counted only a few times. This chain joins TRBV20-1 and TRBJ2-5; maybe TRBD2 (6 bases). V lost 3 bases, J lost 4 bases, and 15 bases lay in between. CDR3 length equals 14 residues. Looked up from germline, CDR1 is DFQATT and CDR2 is SNEGSKA (reference sequence). The CDR3 DNA reads TGCAGTGCTAGGGGGGGAGGATACGGAGAGACCCAGTACTTC. Residues: CSARGGGYGETQYF.